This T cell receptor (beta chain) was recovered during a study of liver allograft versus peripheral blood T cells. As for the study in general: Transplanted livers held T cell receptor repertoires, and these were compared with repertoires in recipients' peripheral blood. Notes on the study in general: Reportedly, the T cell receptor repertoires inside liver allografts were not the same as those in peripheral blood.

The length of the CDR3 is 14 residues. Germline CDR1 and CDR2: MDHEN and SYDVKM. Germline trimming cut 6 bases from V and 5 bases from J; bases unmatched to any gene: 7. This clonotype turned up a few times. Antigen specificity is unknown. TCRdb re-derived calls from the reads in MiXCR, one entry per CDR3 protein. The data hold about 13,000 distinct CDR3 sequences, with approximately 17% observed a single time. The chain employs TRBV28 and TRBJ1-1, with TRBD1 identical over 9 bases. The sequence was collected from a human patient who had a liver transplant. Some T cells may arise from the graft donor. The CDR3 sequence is CASSVDRGSTEAFF. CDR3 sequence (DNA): TGTGCCAGCAGCGTCGACAGGGGGAGTACTGAAGCTTTCTTT.